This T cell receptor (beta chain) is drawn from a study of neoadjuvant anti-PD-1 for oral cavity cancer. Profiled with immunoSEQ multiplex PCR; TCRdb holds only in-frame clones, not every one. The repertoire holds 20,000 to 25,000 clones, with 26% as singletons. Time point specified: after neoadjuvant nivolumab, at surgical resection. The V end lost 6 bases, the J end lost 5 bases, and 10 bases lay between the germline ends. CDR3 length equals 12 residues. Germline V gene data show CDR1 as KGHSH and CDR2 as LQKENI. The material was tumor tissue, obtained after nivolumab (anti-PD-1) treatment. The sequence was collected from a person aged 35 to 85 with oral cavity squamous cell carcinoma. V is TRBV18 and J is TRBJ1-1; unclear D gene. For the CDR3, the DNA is TGTGCCAGCTCCTACACCAGGACTGAAGCTTTCTTT. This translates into CASSYTRTEAFF.